The 7 T cell receptor beta chains in this list originate from one sample, sequenced in a study of T cells in localized non-small cell lung cancer. Generated by immunoSEQ multiplex PCR, the TCRdb table keeps only in-frame clones and is missing some. Of more than 1,500 clones detected, 20% to 25% appear once; the ten largest clones hold 25%. This material consisted of normal lung tissue next to the tumor, taken before any cancer treatment. These receptors were taken from a man between 40 and 69 years old with stage I lung adenocarcinoma.

By sample share, this clone is medium-sized. The CDR3 DNA reads TGCGCCAGCAGCCAAGATTCGCAGGGCCCCTATGGCTACACCTTC. It translates to CASSQDSQGPYGYTF. The rearrangement joins TRBV4-1 to TRBJ1-2, with a tentative D call TRBD1 (5 bases). Germline CDR1 and CDR2: MGHRA and YSYEKL. V was cut by 0 bases and J by 4 bases, with 12 bases left in between. There are 15 residues in the CDR3.

The J gene is TRBJ2-5, the V gene TRBV19, with 10 bases fitting TRBD2. CDR3 length: 15 amino acids. Per germline, CDR1 LNHDA and CDR2 SQIVND (reference sequence). Losses at the gene ends were 5 bases for V and 7 bases for J; bases not matched to a gene: 10. The CDR3 DNA reads TGTGCCAGTAGTCAAAGCGGGGGGGCCAGTGGGACCCAGTACTTC. Translation: CASSQSGGASGTQYF.

This chain joins TRBV28 and TRBJ1-4; 10 bases line up with TRBD1. Germline CDR1 reads MDHEN; CDR2 reads SYDVKM. The ends lost 5 bases at V and 7 bases at J; junction bases unmatched: 13. This CDR3 has 17 residues. DNA for the CDR3: TGTGCCAGCAGTCCACGACTCAGCGGGGACAGGGGTGAAAAACTGTTTTTT. Translated: CASSPRLSGDRGEKLFF.

The gene calls are TRBV19 and TRBJ2-5; 7 nucleotides align to TRBD2. With V trimmed by 8 bases and J by 3 bases, 6 bases remained unmatched. Germline V gene data show CDR1 as LNHDA and CDR2 as SQIVND (reference sequence). This CDR3 is built from 13 residues. Here the CDR3 DNA reads TGTGCCAGTGGCGGGAGTCTCGAAGAGACCCAGTACTTC. Amino acid sequence: CASGGSLEETQYF.

This clone appeared a few times. The V call is TRBV6-8, the J call TRBJ1-5; 7 positions match TRBD1. This CDR3 contains 16 residues. V was pared by 6 bases and J by 1 base, with 9 bases of the junction left unmatched. CDR1 is MNHGY and CDR2 is SAAAGT in the germline V gene. CDR3 in amino acids: CASRFIGTESNQPQHF. Written as DNA, the CDR3 is TGTGCCAGCAGATTCATAGGGACAGAAAGCAATCAGCCCCAGCATTTT.

This clone ranks as medium-sized. The chain employs TRBV11-3 and TRBJ2-7; TRBD2 aligns across 14 bases. The V gene end was trimmed by 5 bases and the J gene end by 4 bases; junction bases not matched to a gene: 10. The germline gives CDR1 SGHNT, CDR2 YENEEA. The CDR3 consists of 17 residues. DNA of the CDR3: TGTGCCAGCAGCCCCAAGACTAGCGGGGGGGCCCAGTACGAGCAGTACTTC. It translates to CASSPKTSGGAQYEQYF.

This clone was detected a few times. The J gene is TRBJ1-5, the V gene TRBV28, with a tentative D call TRBD1 (5 bases). Germline V CDR1 and CDR2: MDHEN, SYDVKM. The CDR3 length is 14 residues. With 3 bases removed from V and 4 bases from J, the gap between germline ends came to 10 bases. DNA of the CDR3: TGTGCCAGCAGTTTTCACCAGGGAAATCAGCCCCAGCATTTT. Translation gives CASSFHQGNQPQHF.